A selection of T cell receptor beta chains follows, all from one sample in a study of T cell responses to AZD1222 COVID-19 vaccine. Sequenced by immunoSEQ multiplex PCR; TCRdb stores in-frame clones only, minus some. The sample has over 100,000 clones, around nine tenths seen once; the top ten hold roughly 3.5%. The material sequenced was peripheral blood, taken on day 0 of AZD1222 vaccination. The receptors originated from an adult in good health. Both conserved end residues are part of each CDR3. A D gene is named only where the DNA matches it firmly. Where a row states a size, it is once, few, many or the class of an expanded clone; other rows omit it.

TRBV20-1	.	.	TRBJ2-3	CSASPADTQYF
TRBV4-3	.	.	TRBJ1-2	CASSQMRGPNYGYTF
TRBV7-9	.	.	TRBJ1-1	CASSFVTVAEAFF
TRBV3-1/TRBV3-2	.	TRBD1	TRBJ1-6	CASSQGTGFNSPLHF
TRBV28	few	.	TRBJ1-1	CASSYDSAQAEAFF
TRBV3-1/TRBV3-2	.	TRBD1	TRBJ1-5	CASSLEQGNQPQHF
TRBV5-5	.	TRBD1	TRBJ2-7	CASSWTGGLGEQYF
TRBV7-9	once	TRBD1	TRBJ2-6	CASSATGTGVSGANVLTF
TRBV7-9	.	TRBD1	TRBJ2-7	CASSRYRGLGFYEQYF
TRBV9	.	.	TRBJ1-5	CASSVDGSQPQHF
TRBV6-6	.	.	TRBJ1-2	CASSYSGENYGYTF
TRBV29-1	.	.	TRBJ2-1	CSVWANEQFF
TRBV27	once	TRBD1	TRBJ1-5	CASAPSGGLGQPQHF
TRBV7-9	.	.	TRBJ2-3	CASSPRTDTQYF
TRBV6-5	.	.	TRBJ2-7	CASSYSRQSYEQYF
TRBV7-6	.	TRBD1	TRBJ1-4	CASSSRSGRTGGKLFF
TRBV6-2/TRBV6-3	.	TRBD1	TRBJ1-4	CASSITGDLNEKLFF
TRBV14	.	.	TRBJ1-2	CASSQRTGRGRGGYTF
TRBV5-5	medium-sized	.	TRBJ1-1	CASSLVSTEAFF
TRBV10-3	once	TRBD2	TRBJ2-1	CATGGTSGDPYNEQFF
TRBV5-1	.	TRBD2	TRBJ2-5	CASSLATSGLQETQYF
TRBV5-1	.	.	TRBJ1-1	CASSLDGGPTEAFF
TRBV5-6	.	.	TRBJ2-7	CASSTDVSYEQYF